This is a list of T cell receptor beta chains from one sample in a study of blood T cell repertoires in COVID-19. Assay used: immunoSEQ multiplex PCR; TCRdb lists only in-frame clones, some missing. The sample yields about 66,000 clones, around nine tenths seen once. Sequenced input: peripheral blood. These receptors came from a man aged 65 to 79 with acute or convalescent COVID-19. Each CDR3 is given with its conserved first and last residue. D genes are given only for firm matches. Where a row states a size, it is once, few, many or the class of an expanded clone; other rows omit it.

TRBJ2-7 | NA | few | TRBV5-4 | CASSLGQTRRGQGRQYF
TRBJ1-1 | NA | NA | TRBV7-3 | CASSSVAAVQNTEAFF
TRBJ1-2 | TRBD1 | NA | TRBV5-1 | CASSFGQGGYGYTF
TRBJ2-2 | TRBD2 | NA | TRBV15 | CATSRDRASGTNTGELFF
TRBJ1-3 | NA | NA | TRBV24-1 | CATSDPRRTGNTIYF
TRBJ2-3 | NA | NA | TRBV7-9 | CASSLDGVRTSTDTQYF
TRBJ1-4 | TRBD1 | NA | TRBV7-2 | CASSPTDRGVSNEKLFF
TRBJ1-1 | TRBD1 | NA | TRBV5-8 | CASSFLGQGDAEAFF
TRBJ1-1 | NA | NA | TRBV7-2 | CASSPRSLARGTEAFF
TRBJ1-5 | TRBD1 | NA | TRBV6-1 | CASSGGGGPYSNQPQHF
TRBJ2-5 | NA | NA | TRBV9 | CASSVDRTGPEETQYF
TRBJ1-5 | TRBD1 | NA | TRBV6-2/TRBV6-3 | CASSTGQLSNQPQHF
TRBJ2-7 | TRBD2 | NA | TRBV7-2 | CASSISGGLYEQYF
TRBJ2-5 | NA | NA | TRBV19 | CASSIVPLRVGGETQYF
TRBJ2-4 | NA | NA | TRBV21-1 | CASSKSGQGTAKNIQYF
TRBJ2-2 | NA | NA | TRBV4-2 | CASSQDQGSHTGELFF
TRBJ1-4 | NA | NA | TRBV20-1 | CSASRREGEKLFF
TRBJ2-1 | NA | NA | TRBV6-5 | CASSLPTLNEQFF
TRBJ2-5 | NA | NA | TRBV18 | CASSPPARKETQYF
TRBJ2-7 | TRBD2 | NA | TRBV6-6 | CASSYERGAPSEQYF
TRBJ1-2 | TRBD1 | NA | TRBV30 | CAWSSLLQGANYGYTF
TRBJ2-7 | TRBD1 | NA | TRBV5-3 | CARSSGRTGTGYEQYF
TRBJ2-7 | NA | NA | TRBV6-5 | CASQYTAGQGRQYF
TRBJ2-1 | TRBD2 | once | TRBV7-3 | CASSSFGTSGVNNEQFF
TRBJ1-5 | TRBD1 | NA | TRBV27 | CASSPLDRGANQPQHF
TRBJ1-2 | TRBD1 | NA | TRBV11-2 | CASSRPGQGFGYGYTF
TRBJ2-3 | NA | NA | TRBV3-1/TRBV3-2 | CASSQDTYTQYF